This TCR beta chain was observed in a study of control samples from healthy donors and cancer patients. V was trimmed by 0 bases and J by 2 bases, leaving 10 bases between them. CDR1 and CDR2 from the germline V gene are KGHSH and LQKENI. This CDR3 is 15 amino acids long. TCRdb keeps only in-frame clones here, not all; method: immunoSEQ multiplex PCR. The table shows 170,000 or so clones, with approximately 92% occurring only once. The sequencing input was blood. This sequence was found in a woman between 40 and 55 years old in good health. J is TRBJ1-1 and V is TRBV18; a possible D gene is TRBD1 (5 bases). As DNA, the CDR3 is TGTGCCAGCTCACCACCAGGGAGGGGAAACACTGAAGCTTTCTTT. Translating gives CASSPPGRGNTEAFF.